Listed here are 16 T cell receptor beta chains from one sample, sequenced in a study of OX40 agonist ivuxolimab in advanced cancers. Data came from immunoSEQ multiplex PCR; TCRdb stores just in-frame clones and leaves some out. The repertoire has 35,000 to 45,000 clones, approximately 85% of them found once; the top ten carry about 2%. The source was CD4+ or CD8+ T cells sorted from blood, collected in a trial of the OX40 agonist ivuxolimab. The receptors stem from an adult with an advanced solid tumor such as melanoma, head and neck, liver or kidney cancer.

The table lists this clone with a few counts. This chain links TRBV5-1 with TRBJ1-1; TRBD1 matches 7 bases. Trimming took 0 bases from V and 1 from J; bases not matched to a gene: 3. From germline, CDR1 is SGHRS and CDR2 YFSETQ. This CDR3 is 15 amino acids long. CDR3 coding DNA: TGCGCCAGCAGCTTGGAGACAGGGCCGAACACTGAAGCTTTCTTT. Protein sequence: CASSLETGPNTEAFF.

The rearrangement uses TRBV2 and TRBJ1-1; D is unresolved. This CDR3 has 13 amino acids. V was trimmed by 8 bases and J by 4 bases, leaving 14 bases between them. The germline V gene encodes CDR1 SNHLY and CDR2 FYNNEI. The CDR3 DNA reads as TGTGCCAGCGGGAAAGGGTGGGTCACTGAAGCTTTCTTT. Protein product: CASGKGWVTEAFF.

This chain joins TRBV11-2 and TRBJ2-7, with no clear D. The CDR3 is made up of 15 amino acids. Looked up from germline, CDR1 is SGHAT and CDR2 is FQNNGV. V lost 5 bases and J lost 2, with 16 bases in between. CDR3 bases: TGTGCCAGCAGCCCCTATTCTGGTTTTGCCTACGAGCAGTACTTC. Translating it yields CASSPYSGFAYEQYF.

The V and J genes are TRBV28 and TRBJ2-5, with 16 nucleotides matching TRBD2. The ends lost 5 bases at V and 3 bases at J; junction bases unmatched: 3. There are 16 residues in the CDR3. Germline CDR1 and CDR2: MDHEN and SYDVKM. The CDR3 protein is CASSPGLAGGEETQYF. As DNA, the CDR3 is TGTGCCAGCAGTCCGGGACTAGCGGGGGGGGAAGAGACCCAGTACTTC.

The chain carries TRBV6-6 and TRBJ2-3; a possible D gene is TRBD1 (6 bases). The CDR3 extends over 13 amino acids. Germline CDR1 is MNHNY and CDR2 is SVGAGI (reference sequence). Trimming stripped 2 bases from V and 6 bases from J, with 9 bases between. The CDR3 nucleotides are TGTGCCAGCAGTTACCCAGGGGACGATACGCAGTATTTT. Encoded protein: CASSYPGDDTQYF.

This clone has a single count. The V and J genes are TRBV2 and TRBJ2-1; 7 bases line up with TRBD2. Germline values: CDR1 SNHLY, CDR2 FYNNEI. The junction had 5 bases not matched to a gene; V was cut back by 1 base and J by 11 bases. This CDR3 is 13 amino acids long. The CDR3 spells CASSEGGGTQQFF. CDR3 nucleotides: TGTGCCAGCAGTGAAGGGGGGGGGACTCAGCAGTTCTTC.

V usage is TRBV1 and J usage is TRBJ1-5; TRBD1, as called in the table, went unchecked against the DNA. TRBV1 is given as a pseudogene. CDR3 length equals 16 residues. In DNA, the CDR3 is TGCACCAGCAGCCAGTACAGGGAACCGTCTTCTCAGCCCCAGCATTTT. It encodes CTSSQYREPSSQPQHF.

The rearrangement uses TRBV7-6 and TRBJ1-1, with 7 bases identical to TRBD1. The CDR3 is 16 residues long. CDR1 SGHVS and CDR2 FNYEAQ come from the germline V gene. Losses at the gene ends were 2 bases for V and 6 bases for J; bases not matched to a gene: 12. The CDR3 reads CASSLNTGDLGSEAFF. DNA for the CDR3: TGTGCCAGCAGCTTAAATACAGGGGACCTTGGGTCTGAAGCTTTCTTT.

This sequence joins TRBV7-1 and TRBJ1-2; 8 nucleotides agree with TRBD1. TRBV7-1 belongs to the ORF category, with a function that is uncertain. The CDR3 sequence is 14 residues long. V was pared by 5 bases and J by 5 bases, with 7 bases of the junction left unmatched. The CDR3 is CASSRLQGGYGYTF. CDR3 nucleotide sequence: TGTGCCAGCAGCCGACTACAGGGGGGTTATGGCTACACCTTC.

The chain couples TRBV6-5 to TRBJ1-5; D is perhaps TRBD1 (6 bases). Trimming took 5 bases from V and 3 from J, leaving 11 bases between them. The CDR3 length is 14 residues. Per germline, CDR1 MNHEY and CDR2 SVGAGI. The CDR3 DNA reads TGTGCCAGCAGTACGGGACACCACAATCAGCCCCAGCATTTT. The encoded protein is CASSTGHHNQPQHF.

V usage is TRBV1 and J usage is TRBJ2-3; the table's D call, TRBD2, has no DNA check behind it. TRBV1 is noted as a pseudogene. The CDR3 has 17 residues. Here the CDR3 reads CTSSQPPFLASTDTQYF. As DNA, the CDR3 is TGCACCAGCAGCCAACCCCCCTTCTTAGCTAGCACAGATACGCAGTATTTT.

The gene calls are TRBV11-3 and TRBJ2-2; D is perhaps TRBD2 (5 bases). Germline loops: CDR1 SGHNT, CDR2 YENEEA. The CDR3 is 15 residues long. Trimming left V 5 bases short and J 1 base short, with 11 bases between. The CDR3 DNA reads TGTGCCAGCAGCCCCCTCCGGGGGAACACCGGGGAGCTGTTTTTT. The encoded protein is CASSPLRGNTGELFF. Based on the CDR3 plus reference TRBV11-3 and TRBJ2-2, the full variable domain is EAGVVQSPRYKIIEKKQPVAFWCNPISGHNTLYWYLQNLGQGPELLIRYENEEAVDDSQLPKDRFSAERLKGVDSTLKIQPAELGDSAVYLCASSPLRGNTGELFFGEGSRLTVL.

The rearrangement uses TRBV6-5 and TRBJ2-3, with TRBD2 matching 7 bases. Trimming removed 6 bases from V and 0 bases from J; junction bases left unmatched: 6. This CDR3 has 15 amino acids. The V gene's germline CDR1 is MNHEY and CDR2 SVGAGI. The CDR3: CASSLTSASTDTQYF. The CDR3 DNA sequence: TGTGCCAGCAGCCTCACTAGCGCTAGCACAGATACGCAGTATTTT.

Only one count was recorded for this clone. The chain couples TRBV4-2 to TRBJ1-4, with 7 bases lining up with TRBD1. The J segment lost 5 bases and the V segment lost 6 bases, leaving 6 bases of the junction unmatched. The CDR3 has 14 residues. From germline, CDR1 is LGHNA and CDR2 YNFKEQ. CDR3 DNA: TGTGCCAGCAGACACGGACAGGCCAATGAAAAACTGTTTTTT. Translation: CASRHGQANEKLFF.

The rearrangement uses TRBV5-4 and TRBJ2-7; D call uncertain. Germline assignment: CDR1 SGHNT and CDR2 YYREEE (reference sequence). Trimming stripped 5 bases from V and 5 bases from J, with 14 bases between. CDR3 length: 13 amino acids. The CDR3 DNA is TGTGCCAGCAGTATGACACCTAAAGACGAGCAGTACTTC. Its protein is CASSMTPKDEQYF.

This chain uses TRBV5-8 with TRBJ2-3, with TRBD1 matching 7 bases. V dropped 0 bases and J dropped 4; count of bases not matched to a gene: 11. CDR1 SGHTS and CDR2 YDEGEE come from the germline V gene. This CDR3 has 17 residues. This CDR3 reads CASSLAGQPIRPDTQYF. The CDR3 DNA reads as TGTGCCAGCAGCTTGGCGGGACAGCCTATTAGGCCAGATACGCAGTATTTT.